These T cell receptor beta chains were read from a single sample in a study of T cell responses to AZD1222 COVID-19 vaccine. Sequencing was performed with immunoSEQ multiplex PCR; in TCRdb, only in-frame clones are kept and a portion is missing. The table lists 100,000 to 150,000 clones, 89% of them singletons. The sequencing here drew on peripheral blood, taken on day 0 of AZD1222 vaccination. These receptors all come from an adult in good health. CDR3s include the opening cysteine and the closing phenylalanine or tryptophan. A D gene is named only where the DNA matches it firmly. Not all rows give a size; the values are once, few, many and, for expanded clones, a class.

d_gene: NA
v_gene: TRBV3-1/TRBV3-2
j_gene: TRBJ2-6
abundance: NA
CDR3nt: TGTGCCAGCAGCCAAGCAAATTCGGGGTCTGGGGCCAACGTCCTGACTTTC
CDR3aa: CASSQANSGSGANVLTF

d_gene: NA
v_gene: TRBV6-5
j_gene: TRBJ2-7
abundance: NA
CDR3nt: TGTGCCAGCAGTTACTTTAACAGCGCCTACGAGCAGTACTTC
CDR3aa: CASSYFNSAYEQYF

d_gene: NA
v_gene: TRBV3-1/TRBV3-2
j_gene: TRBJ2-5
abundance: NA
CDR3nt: TGTGCCAGCAGCCTTTTAGGAGGGACTCAAGAGACCCAGTACTTC
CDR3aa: CASSLLGGTQETQYF

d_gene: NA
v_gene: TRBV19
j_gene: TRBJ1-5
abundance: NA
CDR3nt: TGTGCCAGTAGTACCATGGACGGTAATAGCAATCAGCCCCAGCATTTT
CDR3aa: CASSTMDGNSNQPQHF

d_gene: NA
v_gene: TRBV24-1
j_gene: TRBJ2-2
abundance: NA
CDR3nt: TGTGCCACCAGCCTTATGGGGGAGCTGTTTTTT
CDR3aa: CATSLMGELFF

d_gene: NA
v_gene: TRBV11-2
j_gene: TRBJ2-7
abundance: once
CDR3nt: TGTGCCAGCAGCGATACAGGGATTCTGAGATACGAGCAGTACTTC
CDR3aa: CASSDTGILRYEQYF

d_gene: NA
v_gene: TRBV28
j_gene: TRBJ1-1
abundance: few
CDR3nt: TGTGCCAGCAGCCTCGGGACGGGGGATATGAACACTGAAGCTTTCTTT
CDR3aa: CASSLGTGDMNTEAFF

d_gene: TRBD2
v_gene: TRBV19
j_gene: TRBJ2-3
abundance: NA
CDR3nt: TGTGCCAGTAGTATCCTCCTAGCGGGAGGGCCAAGTGGAGATACGCAGTATTTT
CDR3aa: CASSILLAGGPSGDTQYF

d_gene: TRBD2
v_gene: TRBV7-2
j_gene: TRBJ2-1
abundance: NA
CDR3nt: TGTGCCAGCAGCCCTGGAGGGAGCGGGGAACTCTCCTACAATGAGCAGTTCTTC
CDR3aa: CASSPGGSGELSYNEQFF

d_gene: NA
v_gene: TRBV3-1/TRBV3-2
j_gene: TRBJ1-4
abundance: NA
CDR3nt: TGTGCCAGCAGCCCCTTTCTCTCGGCGGCCAATGAAAAACTGTTTTTT
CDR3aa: CASSPFLSAANEKLFF

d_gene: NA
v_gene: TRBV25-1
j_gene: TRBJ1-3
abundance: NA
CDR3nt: TGTGCCAGCAGTGAAGGTGCAGGGAGGTTCTCTGGAAACACCATATATTTT
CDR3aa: CASSEGAGRFSGNTIYF

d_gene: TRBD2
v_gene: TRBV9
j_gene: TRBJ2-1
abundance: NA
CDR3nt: TGTGCCAGCAGCGTACAAGCGGGAGGGCCTGATGAGCAGTTCTTC
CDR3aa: CASSVQAGGPDEQFF

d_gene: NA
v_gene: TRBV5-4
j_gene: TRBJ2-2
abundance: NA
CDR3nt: TGTGCCAGCAGCTTGGGTTTAAACACCGGGGAGCTGTTTTTT
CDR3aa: CASSLGLNTGELFF

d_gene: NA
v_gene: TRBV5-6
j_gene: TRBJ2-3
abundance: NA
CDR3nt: TGTGCCAGCAGCCCGCCCGGAGGCACAGATACGCAGTATTTT
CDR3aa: CASSPPGGTDTQYF

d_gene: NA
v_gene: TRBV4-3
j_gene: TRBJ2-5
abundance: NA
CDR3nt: TGCGCCAGCAGCCAAGAACTCGGCAGGAGAGAAGAGACCCAGTACTTC
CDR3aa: CASSQELGRREETQYF

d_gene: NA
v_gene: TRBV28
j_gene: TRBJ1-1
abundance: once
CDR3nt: TGTGCCAGCAGTTTAGGACAGCATAACACTGAAGCTTTCTTT
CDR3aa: CASSLGQHNTEAFF

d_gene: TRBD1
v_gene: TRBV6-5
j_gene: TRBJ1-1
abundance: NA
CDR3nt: TGTGCCAGCTTTCAGGGGGAAAACACTGAAGCTTTCTTT
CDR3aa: CASFQGENTEAFF

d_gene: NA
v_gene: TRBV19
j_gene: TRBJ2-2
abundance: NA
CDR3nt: TGTGCCAGTAGTATATTGGGGACCGGGGAGCTGTTTTTT
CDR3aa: CASSILGTGELFF

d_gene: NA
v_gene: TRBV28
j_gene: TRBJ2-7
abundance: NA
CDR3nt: TGTGCCAGCAGCCCACCGGGCGGGTTAACCTACGAGCAGTACTTC
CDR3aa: CASSPPGGLTYEQYF

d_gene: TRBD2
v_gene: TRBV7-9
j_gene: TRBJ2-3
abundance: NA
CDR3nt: TGTGCCAGCAGCCCGGGACTAGCGGGGGCAGATACGCAGTATTTT
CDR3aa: CASSPGLAGADTQYF

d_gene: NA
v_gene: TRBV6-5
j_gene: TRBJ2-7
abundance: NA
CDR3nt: TGTGCCAGCAGCGGGACGGAGACCTACGAGCAGTACTTC
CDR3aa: CASSGTETYEQYF

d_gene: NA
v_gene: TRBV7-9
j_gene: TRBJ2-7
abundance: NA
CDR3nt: TGTGCCAGCAGCCCCCTAGGGGCCCGCTACGAGCAGTACTTC
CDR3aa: CASSPLGARYEQYF

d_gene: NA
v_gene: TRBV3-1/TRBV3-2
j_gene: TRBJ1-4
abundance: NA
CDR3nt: TGTGCCAGCAGCGAGGATGGGAAAACTAATGAAAAACTGTTTTTT
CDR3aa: CASSEDGKTNEKLFF

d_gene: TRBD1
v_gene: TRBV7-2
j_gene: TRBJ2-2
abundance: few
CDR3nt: TGTGCCAGCAGCTTCGTACAGGGGGCAGGGGGGGAGCTGTTTTTT
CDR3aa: CASSFVQGAGGELFF

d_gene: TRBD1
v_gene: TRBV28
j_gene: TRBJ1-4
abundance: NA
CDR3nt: TGTGCCAGCAGTTTTTCAGGGGGCGCGGAGGAAAAACTGTTTTTT
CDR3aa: CASSFSGGAEEKLFF

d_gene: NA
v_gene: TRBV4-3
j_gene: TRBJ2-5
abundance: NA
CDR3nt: TGCGCCAGCAGCCAAGCTTCGGCGGGACAAGAGACCCAGTACTTC
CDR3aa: CASSQASAGQETQYF

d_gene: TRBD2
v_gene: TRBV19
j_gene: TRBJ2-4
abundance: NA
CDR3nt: TGTGCCAGTAGTCTAGGACTAGCGGGAGGGGTTGGAGCCAAAAACATTCAGTACTTC
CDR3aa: CASSLGLAGGVGAKNIQYF